This TCR beta chain was captured in a study of T cell repertoires in cytomegalovirus infection. TCRdb independently ran MiXCR on the reads; one entry per CDR3 protein. The data contain under 500,000 distinct CDR3 sequences, about 44% of them singletons. The count of this clonotype is one. Its antigen is unknown. The V gene lost 11 bases and the J gene lost 7 bases, with 17 bases spanning the gap. Germline CDR1 is ENHRY and CDR2 is SYGVKD. CDR3 length: 13 amino acids. Study-level results: Predominance within the ex vivo response was attributable to HLA-C-restricted CMV-specific TCR beta clonotypes.

The sample consisted of cultured PBMCs, taken from culture after CMV antigen stimulation. The sequence was collected from a human donor in good health (CMV status not recorded). Some clones in this sample may be carry-over from other donors' samples. The chain links TRBV10-3 to TRBJ1-4; D possibly corresponds to TRBD1 (6 bases). The chain's CDR3 is CAPRRQVPEKLFF. The DNA for the CDR3 is TGTGCCCCCCGAAGACAGGTCCCTGAAAAACTGTTTTTT.